The TCR beta chain under discussion was sequenced for a study of glioma-infiltrating T cells after dendritic cell vaccination. Overall study context: Patients received three intradermal dendritic cell vaccine injections at biweekly intervals. Study-wide findings and caveats: TCR clonality showed no direct relationship with survival.

Comment on this clone: The antigen is undetermined. The junction shows a germline mismatch at one end, possibly a read error.

The CDR3 covers 13 residues. Germline loops: CDR1 MNHNS, CDR2 SASEGT. Sample time point: after dendritic cell vaccination, including at tumor progression/relapse. Selection required adequate fresh-frozen tumor tissue plus more than two years' survival data. None of the glioblastoma patients had an isocitrate dehydrogenase mutation. Measured with immunoSEQ multiplex PCR; TCRdb has only the in-frame clones, and not every one. The data hold roughly 88,000 clones, with 81% observed a single time. V and J are TRBV6-1 and TRBJ2-2, with D perhaps matching TRBD2 (5 bases). The source material was blood, sampled after dendritic cell vaccination. This sequence was found in a human donor with glioblastoma. CDR3 in amino acids: CAGLTPNTGELFF. DNA for the CDR3: TGCGCCGGACTCACCCCTAACACCGGGGAGCTGTTTTTT.